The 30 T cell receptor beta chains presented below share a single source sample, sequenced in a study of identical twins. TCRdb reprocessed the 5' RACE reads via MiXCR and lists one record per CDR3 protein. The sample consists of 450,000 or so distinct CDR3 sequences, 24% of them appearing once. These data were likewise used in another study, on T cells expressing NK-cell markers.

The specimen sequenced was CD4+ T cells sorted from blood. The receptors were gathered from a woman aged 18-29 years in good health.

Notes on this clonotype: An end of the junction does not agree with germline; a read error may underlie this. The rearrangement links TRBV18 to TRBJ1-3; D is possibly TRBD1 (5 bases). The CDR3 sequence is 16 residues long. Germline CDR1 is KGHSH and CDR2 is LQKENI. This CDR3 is CASSPQRQNSGNTTYF. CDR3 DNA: TGTGCCAGCTCACCACAAAGACAGAACTCTGGAAACACCACATATTTT.

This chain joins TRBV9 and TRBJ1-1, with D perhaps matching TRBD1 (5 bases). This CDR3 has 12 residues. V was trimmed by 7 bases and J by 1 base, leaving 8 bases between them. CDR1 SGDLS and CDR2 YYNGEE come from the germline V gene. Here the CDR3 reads CASGGSNTEAFF. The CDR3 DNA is TGTGCCAGCGGGGGATCGAACACTGAAGCTTTCTTT. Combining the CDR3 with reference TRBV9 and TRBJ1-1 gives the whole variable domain DSGVTQTPKHLITATGQRVTLRCSPRSGDLSVYWYQQSLDQGLQFLIQYYNGEERAKGNILERFSAQQFPDLHSELNLSSLELGDSALYFCASGGSNTEAFFGQGTRLTVV.

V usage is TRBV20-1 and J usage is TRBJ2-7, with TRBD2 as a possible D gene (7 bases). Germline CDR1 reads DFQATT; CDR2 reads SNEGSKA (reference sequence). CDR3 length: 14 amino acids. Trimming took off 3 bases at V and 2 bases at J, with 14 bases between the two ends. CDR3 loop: CSARKRGGPYEQYF. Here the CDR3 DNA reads TGCAGTGCTAGGAAAAGGGGGGGACCCTACGAGCAGTACTTC.

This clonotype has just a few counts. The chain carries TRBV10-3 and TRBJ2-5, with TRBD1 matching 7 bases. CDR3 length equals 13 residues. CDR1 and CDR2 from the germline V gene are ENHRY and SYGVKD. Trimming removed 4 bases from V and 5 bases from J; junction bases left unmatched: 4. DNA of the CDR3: TGTGCCATCAGTGGACAGGGTCGGGAGACCCAGTACTTC. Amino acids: CAISGQGRETQYF.

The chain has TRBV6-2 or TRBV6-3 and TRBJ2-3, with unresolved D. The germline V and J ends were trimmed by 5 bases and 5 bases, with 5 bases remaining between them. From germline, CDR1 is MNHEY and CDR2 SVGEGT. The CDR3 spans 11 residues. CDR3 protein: CASSDRDTQYF. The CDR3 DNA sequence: TGTGCCAGCAGTGACCGAGATACGCAGTATTTT.

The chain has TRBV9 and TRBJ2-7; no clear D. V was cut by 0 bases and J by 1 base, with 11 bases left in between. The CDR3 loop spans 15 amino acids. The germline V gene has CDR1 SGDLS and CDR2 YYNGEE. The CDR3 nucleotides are TGTGCCAGCAGCGTAGGGCCCTCATTATCCTACGAGCAGTACTTC. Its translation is CASSVGPSLSYEQYF.

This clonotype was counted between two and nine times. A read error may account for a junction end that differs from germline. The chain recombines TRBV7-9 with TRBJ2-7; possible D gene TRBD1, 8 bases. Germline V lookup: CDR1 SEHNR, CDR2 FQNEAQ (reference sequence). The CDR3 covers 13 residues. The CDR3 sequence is CASSLAGQGLLSF. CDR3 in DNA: TGTGCCAGCAGCTTAGCCGGACAGGGACTACTCTCCTTC.

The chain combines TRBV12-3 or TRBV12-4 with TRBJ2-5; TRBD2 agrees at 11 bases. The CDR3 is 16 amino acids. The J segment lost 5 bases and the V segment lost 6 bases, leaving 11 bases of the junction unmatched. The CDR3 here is CASSDITSGSMETQYF. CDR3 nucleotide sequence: TGTGCCAGCAGCGATATTACTAGCGGGAGCATGGAGACCCAGTACTTC.

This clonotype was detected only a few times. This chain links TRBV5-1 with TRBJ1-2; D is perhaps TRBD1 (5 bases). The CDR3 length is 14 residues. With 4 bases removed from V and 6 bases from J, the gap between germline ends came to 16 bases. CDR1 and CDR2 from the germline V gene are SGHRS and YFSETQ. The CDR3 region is CASSGLGEGNGYTF. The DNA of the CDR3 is TGCGCCAGCAGCGGATTAGGCGAGGGGAATGGCTACACCTTC.

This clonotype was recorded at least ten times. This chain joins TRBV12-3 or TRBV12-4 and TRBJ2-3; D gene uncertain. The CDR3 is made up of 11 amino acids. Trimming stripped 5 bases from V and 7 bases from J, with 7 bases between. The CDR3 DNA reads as TGTGCCAGCAGTCCCTCCCATACGCAGTATTTT. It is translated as CASSPSHTQYF.

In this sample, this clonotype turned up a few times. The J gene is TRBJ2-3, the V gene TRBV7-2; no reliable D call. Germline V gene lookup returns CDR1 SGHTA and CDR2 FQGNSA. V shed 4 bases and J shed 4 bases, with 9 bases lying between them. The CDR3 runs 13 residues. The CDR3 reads CASSSRVADTQYF. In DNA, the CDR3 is TGTGCCAGCAGCTCAAGGGTTGCAGATACGCAGTATTTT.

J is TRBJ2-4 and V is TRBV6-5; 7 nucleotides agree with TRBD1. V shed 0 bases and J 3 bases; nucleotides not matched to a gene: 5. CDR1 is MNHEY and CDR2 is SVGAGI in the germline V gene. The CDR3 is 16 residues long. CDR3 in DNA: TGTGCCAGCAGTTACTCGACAGGGTCTGGCAAAAACATTCAGTACTTC. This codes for CASSYSTGSGKNIQYF.

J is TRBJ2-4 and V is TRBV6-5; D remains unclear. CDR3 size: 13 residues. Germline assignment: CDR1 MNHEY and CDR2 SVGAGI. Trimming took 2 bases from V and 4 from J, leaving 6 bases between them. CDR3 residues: CASSYDGKNIQYF. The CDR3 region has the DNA TGTGCCAGCAGTTACGACGGAAAAAACATTCAGTACTTC.

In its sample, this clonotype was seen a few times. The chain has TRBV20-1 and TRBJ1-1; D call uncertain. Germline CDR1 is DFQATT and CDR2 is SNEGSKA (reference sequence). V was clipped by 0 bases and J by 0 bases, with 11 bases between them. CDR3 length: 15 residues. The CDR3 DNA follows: TGCAGTGCTAGAGATACGCGGGGAATGAACACTGAAGCTTTCTTT. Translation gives CSARDTRGMNTEAFF.

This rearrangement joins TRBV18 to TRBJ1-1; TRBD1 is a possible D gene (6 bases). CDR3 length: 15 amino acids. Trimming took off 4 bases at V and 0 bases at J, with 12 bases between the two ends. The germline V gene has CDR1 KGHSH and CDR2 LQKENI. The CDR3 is CASSLSGVLNTEAFF. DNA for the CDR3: TGTGCCAGCTCACTATCAGGGGTTTTGAACACTGAAGCTTTCTTT.

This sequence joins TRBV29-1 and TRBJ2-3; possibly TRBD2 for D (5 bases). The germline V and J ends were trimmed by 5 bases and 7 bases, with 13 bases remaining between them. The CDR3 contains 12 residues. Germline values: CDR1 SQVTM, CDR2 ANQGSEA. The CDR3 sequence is CSVTSATYTQYF. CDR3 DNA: TGCAGCGTTACTAGTGCTACTTATACGCAGTATTTT.

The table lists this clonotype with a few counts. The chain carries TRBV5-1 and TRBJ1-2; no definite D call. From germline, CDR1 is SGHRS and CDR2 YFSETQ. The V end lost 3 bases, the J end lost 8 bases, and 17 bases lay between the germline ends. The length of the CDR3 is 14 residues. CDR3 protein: CASSSDLRAGGYTF. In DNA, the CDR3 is TGCGCCAGCAGCTCGGACCTCCGGGCGGGGGGCTACACCTTC.

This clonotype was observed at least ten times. The CDR3 DNA follows: TGCAGTGCCCGGGAACAACTGGATTCACCCCTCCACTTT. Encoded protein: CSAREQLDSPLHF. The chain combines TRBV20-1 with TRBJ1-6; D remains ambiguous. Trimming took off 6 bases at V and 8 bases at J, with 14 bases between the two ends. The germline CDR1 and CDR2 sequences are DFQATT and SNEGSKA (reference sequence). The CDR3 length is 13 residues.

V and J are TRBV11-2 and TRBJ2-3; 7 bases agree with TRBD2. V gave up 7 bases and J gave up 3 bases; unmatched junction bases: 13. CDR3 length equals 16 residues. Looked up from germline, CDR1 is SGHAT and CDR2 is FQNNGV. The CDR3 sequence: CASTSRVAGETDTQYF. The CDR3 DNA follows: TGTGCCAGCACCTCCCGAGTAGCGGGTGAAACAGATACGCAGTATTTT.

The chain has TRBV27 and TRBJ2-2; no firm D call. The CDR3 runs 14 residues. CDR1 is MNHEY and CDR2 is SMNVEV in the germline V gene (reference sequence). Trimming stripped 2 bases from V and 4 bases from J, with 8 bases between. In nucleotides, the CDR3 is TGTGCCAGCAGTTTACGGGTCGTCACCGGGGAGCTGTTTTTT. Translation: CASSLRVVTGELFF.

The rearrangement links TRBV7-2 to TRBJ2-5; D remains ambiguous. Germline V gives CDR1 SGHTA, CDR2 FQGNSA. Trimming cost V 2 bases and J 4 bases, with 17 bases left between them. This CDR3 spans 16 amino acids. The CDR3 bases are TGTGCCAGCAGCTTAAGGACGGCCTTTACCCGAGAGACCCAGTACTTC. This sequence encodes CASSLRTAFTRETQYF.

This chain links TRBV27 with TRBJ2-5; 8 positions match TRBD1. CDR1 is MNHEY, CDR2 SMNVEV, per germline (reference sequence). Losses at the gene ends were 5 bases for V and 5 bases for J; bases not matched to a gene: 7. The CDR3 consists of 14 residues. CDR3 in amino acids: CASSARTGRETQYF. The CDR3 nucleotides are TGTGCCAGCAGTGCTCGGACAGGGAGGGAGACCCAGTACTTC.

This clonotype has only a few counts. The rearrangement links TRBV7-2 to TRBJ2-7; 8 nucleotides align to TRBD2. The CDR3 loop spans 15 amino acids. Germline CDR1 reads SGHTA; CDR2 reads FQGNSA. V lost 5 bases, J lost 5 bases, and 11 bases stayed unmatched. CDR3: CASSPVRTSFHEQYF. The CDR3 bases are TGTGCCAGCAGCCCAGTCAGGACTAGCTTCCACGAGCAGTACTTC.

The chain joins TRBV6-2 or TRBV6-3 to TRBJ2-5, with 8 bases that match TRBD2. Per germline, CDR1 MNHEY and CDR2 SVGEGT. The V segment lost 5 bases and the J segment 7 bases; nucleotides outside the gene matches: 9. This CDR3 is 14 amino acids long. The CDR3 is CASSQLSGSGTQYF. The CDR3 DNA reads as TGTGCCAGCAGTCAACTAAGCGGGAGTGGGACCCAGTACTTC.

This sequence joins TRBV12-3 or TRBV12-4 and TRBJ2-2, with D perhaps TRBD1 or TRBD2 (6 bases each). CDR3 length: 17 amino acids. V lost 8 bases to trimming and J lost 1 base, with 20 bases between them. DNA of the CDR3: TGTGCCAGCCGCTACCAGTCGGGGGCCAGGAACACCGGGGAGCTGTTTTTT. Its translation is CASRYQSGARNTGELFF.

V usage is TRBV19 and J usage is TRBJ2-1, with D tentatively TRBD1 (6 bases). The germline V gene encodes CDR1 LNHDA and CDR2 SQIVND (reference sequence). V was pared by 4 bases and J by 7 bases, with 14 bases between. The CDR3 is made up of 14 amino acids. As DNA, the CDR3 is TGTGCCAGTAGTAGACAGGTAGAGACTAATGAGCAGTTCTTC. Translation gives CASSRQVETNEQFF.

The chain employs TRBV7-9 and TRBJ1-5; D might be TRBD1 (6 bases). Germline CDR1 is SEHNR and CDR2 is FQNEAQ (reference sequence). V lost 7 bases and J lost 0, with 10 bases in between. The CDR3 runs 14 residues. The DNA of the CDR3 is TGTGCCAGCATAAAGGGGGATAGCAATCAGCCCCAGCATTTT. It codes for CASIKGDSNQPQHF.

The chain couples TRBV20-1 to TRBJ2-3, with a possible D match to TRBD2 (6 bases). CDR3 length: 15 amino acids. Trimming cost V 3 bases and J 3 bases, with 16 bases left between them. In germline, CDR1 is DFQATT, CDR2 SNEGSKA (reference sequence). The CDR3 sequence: CSASPRSGGTDTQYF. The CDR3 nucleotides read TGCAGTGCTAGCCCCCGGAGCGGAGGGACAGATACGCAGTATTTT.

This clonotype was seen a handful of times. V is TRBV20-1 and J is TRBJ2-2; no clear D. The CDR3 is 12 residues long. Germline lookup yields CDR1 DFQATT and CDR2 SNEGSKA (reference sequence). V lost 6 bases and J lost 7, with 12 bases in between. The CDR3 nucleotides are TGCAGTGCCCCCGGCCTGAGCGGGGAGCTGTTTTTT. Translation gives CSAPGLSGELFF.

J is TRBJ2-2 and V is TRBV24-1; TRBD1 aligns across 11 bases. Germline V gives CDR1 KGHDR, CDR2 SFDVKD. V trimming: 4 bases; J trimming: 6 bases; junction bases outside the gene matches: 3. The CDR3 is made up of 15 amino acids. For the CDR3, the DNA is TGTGCCACCAGTGACACGGGACAGGGGGCCGGGGAGCTGTTTTTT. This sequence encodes CATSDTGQGAGELFF.